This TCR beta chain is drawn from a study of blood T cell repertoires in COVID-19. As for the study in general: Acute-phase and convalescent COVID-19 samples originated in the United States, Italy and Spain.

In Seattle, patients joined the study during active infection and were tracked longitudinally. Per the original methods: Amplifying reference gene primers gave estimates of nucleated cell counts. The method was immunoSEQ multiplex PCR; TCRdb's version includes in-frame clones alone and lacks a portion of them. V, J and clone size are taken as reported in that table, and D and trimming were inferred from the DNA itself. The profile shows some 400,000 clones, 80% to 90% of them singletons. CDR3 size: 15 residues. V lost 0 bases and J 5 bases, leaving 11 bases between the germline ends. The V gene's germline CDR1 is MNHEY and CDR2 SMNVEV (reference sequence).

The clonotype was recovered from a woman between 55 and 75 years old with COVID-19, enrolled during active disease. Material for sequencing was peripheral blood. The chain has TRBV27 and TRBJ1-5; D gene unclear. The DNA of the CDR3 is TGTGCCAGCAGTTTATCCGCCGACGGGTATCAGCCCCAGCATTTT. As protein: CASSLSADGYQPQHF.